A single sample is the source of the 21 T cell receptor beta chains below, sequenced in a study of T-cell reconstitution after alpha-beta-depleted transplantation in children. It was with unique molecular identifiers that the TCRbeta library was prepared. TCRdb independently ran MiXCR on the PCR reads; one entry per CDR3 protein. This sample has 120,000 to 150,000 distinct CDR3 sequences, with 7.5% to 9% found just once. Sequencing used PBMCs, mostly from graft donor cells, obtained 180 days after TCRalphabeta/CD19-depleted stem cell transplant. These receptors came from a female patient aged 2-10 years who had a stem cell transplant for congenital amegakaryocytic thrombocytopenia, so the T cells may come from the graft donor.

V gene TRBV7-2 combines with J gene TRBJ2-6; unclear D gene. The V gene lost 1 base and the J gene lost 12 bases, with 4 bases spanning the gap. Germline V gene lookup returns CDR1 SGHTA and CDR2 FQGNSA. This CDR3 is 11 amino acids long. CDR3 protein: CASSLVGVLTF. DNA for the CDR3: TGTGCCAGCAGCTTAGTTGGCGTCCTGACTTTC. Using reference TRBV7-2 and TRBJ2-6 for the parts outside the CDR3, the full variable domain is GAGVSQSPSNKVTEKGKDVELRCDPISGHTALYWYRQSLGQGLEFLIYFQGNSAPDKSGLPSDRFSAERTGGSVSTLTIQRTQQEDSAVYLCASSLVGVLTFGAGSRLTVL.

This clonotype has a count of ten or more. J is TRBJ2-3 and V is TRBV2, with D possibly being TRBD1 or TRBD2 (6 bases each). The CDR3 has 13 amino acids. The germline gives CDR1 SNHLY, CDR2 FYNNEI. V was cut by 5 bases and J by 4 bases, with 10 bases left in between. The CDR3 DNA follows: TGTGCCAGCAGTCGGGGGCTCCCAGATACGCAGTATTTT. This codes for CASSRGLPDTQYF.

This clonotype was recorded many times. As DNA, the CDR3 is TGTGCCAGCAGCTTGGAACAGGTCTATGGCTACACCTTC. It specifies CASSLEQVYGYTF. V is TRBV5-6 and J is TRBJ1-2; D is possibly TRBD1 (5 bases). The V end lost 0 bases, the J end lost 4 bases, and 7 bases lay between the germline ends. This CDR3 is 13 amino acids long. Germline assignment: CDR1 SGHDT and CDR2 YYEEEE.

This clonotype was counted at least ten times. The chain is built from TRBV20-1 and TRBJ2-1; the D is unclear. V lost 6 bases, J lost 4 bases, and 4 bases lay in between. The germline V gene encodes CDR1 DFQATT and CDR2 SNEGSKA (reference sequence). The CDR3 extends over 10 amino acids. The CDR3 nucleotides read TGCAGTGCACAGTACAATGAGCAGTTCTTC. The encoded protein is CSAQYNEQFF.

This clonotype has just a few counts. V gene TRBV5-1 combines with J gene TRBJ2-7; 8 nucleotides match TRBD1. The CDR3 runs 15 residues. Losses at the gene ends were 0 bases for V and 0 bases for J; bases not matched to a gene: 2. CDR1 is SGHRS, CDR2 YFSETQ, per germline. CDR3 amino acids: CASSLGTGLSYEQYF. CDR3 sequence (DNA): TGCGCCAGCAGCTTGGGGACAGGGCTCTCCTACGAGCAGTACTTC.

This clonotype was picked up a small number of times. The chain joins TRBV13 to TRBJ2-1, with D unresolved. Trimming took off 8 bases at V and 4 bases at J, with 12 bases between the two ends. The CDR3 runs to 13 residues. CDR1 and CDR2 from the germline V gene are PRHDT and FYEKMQ (reference sequence). CDR3 DNA: TGTGCCAGCCAGGCGCGGTCGTACAATGAGCAGTTCTTC. It yields the protein CASQARSYNEQFF.

This clonotype was observed at least ten times. One end of the junction fails to match germline, which may point to a read error. The genes are TRBV12-3 or TRBV12-4 and TRBJ2-1, with no clear D. The CDR3 loop spans 10 amino acids. CDR3 loop: CATSLNEQFF. In DNA, the CDR3 is TGTGCCACCAGTTTAAATGAGCAGTTCTTC.

The V and J genes are TRBV2 and TRBJ2-7, with a weak D call TRBD2 (5 bases). Germline assignment: CDR1 SNHLY and CDR2 FYNNEI. Trimming took off 6 bases at V and 2 bases at J, with 5 bases between the two ends. This CDR3 has 11 amino acids. This CDR3 is CASRRAYEQYF. Here the CDR3 DNA reads TGTGCCAGCAGGAGGGCCTACGAGCAGTACTTC.

Regarding this clonotype: With a much larger clone just one base away, this may be a read error. The chain recombines TRBV5-1 with TRBJ2-7, with 10 nucleotides matching TRBD1. The length of the CDR3 is 20 residues. The germline V gene has CDR1 SGHRS and CDR2 YFSETQ. V lost 1 base, J lost 5 bases, and 21 bases stayed unmatched. CDR3 sequence (DNA): TGCGCCAGCAGCTTGACCACCGGGACAGGGGTATATCGTTCGTGGGACGAGCAGTACTTC. Its translation is CASSLTTGTGVYRSWDEQYF. The whole variable domain, filled in from reference TRBV5-1 and TRBJ2-7, reads KAGVTQTPRYLIKTRGQQVTLSCSPISGHRSVSWYQQTPGQGLQFLFEYFSETQRNKGNFPGRFSGRQFSNSRSEMNVSTLELGDSALYLCASSLTTGTGVYRSWDEQYFGPGTRLTVT.

At least ten counts were recorded for this clonotype. The CDR3 loop is CSAGQGLSEAFF. DNA of the CDR3: TGCAGCGCGGGACAGGGTTTATCTGAAGCTTTCTTT. This chain links TRBV29-1 with TRBJ1-1, with TRBD1 identical over 9 bases. The CDR3 consists of 12 residues. V shed 7 bases, J shed 6 bases, and the junction held 6 bases outside the gene matches. Germline V gives CDR1 SQVTM, CDR2 ANQGSEA.

V usage is TRBV20-1 and J usage is TRBJ2-7; D call uncertain. The CDR3 loop spans 11 amino acids. V was trimmed by 1 base and J by 3 bases, leaving 4 bases between them. The germline gives CDR1 DFQATT, CDR2 SNEGSKA (reference sequence). CDR3 sequence: CSARGFYEQYF. CDR3 DNA: TGCAGTGCTAGAGGATTCTACGAGCAGTACTTC.

As to this clonotype: A read error may explain this, as a much larger clone is one base away. The gene calls are TRBV28 and TRBJ2-5; no clear D gene. V shed 3 bases and J shed 5 bases, with 13 bases lying between them. Germline V lookup: CDR1 MDHEN, CDR2 SYDVKM. This CDR3 spans 14 amino acids. The CDR3 spells CASSLHGVRETQYF. CDR3 DNA: TGTGCCAGCAGTTTGCATGGGGTTCGGGAGACCCAGTACTTC.

In its sample, this clonotype was seen many times. The DNA is left out, because the CDR3 cannot be placed on it with certainty; the CDR3 is given as TCRdb lists it. J is TRBJ2-1 and V is TRBV28; the D call in the table, TRBD1, was not verified against the DNA. The germline V gene encodes CDR1 MDHEN and CDR2 SYDVKM. The CDR3 contains 16 residues when both ends are counted. The CDR3 protein is CASSFRARGSIDEQFF.

This clonotype was observed at least ten times. J is TRBJ1-4 and V is TRBV28; 11 positions agree with TRBD1. The CDR3 spans 17 residues. Germline CDR1 is MDHEN and CDR2 is SYDVKM. Trimming cost V 4 bases and J 4 bases; bases outside gene matches: 8. CDR3 in amino acids: CASSSGTGGWFNEKLFF. CDR3 coding DNA: TGTGCCAGCAGTTCCGGGACAGGGGGTTGGTTTAATGAAAAACTGTTTTTT. The variable domain in full, completed from reference TRBV28 and TRBJ1-4, reads DVKVTQSSRYLVKRTGEKVFLECVQDMDHENMFWYRQDPGLGLRLIYFSYDVKMKEKGDIPEGYSVSREKKERFSLILESASTNQTSMYLCASSSGTGGWFNEKLFFGSGTQLSVL.

This clonotype was observed many times. V gene TRBV6-2 or TRBV6-3 combines with J gene TRBJ2-1; possibly TRBD1 for D (6 bases). The CDR3 contains 14 residues. Germline lookup yields CDR1 MNHEY and CDR2 SVGEGT. V was clipped by 5 bases and J by 7 bases, with 15 bases between them. CDR3 residues: CASSRDTAGNEQFF. For the CDR3, the DNA is TGTGCCAGCAGTCGGGACACGGCGGGTAATGAGCAGTTCTTC.

This clonotype was detected many times. This sequence joins TRBV20-1 and TRBJ2-2, with D possibly matching TRBD2 (6 bases). V lost 3 bases, J lost 7 bases, and 15 bases lay in between. Germline V lookup: CDR1 DFQATT, CDR2 SNEGSKA (reference sequence). The CDR3 length is 14 residues. The chain's CDR3 is CSASGEDLGGELFF. CDR3 sequence (DNA): TGCAGTGCTAGCGGGGAGGACCTCGGCGGGGAGCTGTTTTTT.

This clonotype was picked up many times. The chain uses TRBV20-1 and TRBJ2-1, with 7 bases lining up with TRBD2. CDR3 size: 14 residues. Losses at the gene ends were 6 bases for V and 7 bases for J; bases not matched to a gene: 12. The germline V gene has CDR1 DFQATT and CDR2 SNEGSKA (reference sequence). The CDR3 here is CSAEAGPVKNEQFF. The DNA for the CDR3 is TGCAGTGCCGAAGCGGGACCGGTGAAGAATGAGCAGTTCTTC.

There are many counts of this clonotype. The gene calls are TRBV28 and TRBJ1-2; D remains ambiguous. V lost 7 bases, J lost 6 bases, and 18 bases lay in between. CDR3 length equals 14 residues. The germline gives CDR1 MDHEN, CDR2 SYDVKM. This CDR3 reads CASKQGGAADGYTF. The CDR3 DNA sequence: TGTGCCAGCAAACAAGGCGGCGCCGCGGATGGCTACACCTTC.

This clonotype appeared many times. The chain has TRBV20-1 and TRBJ2-3, with TRBD1 identical over 10 bases. Germline V lookup: CDR1 DFQATT, CDR2 SNEGSKA (reference sequence). The CDR3 totals 14 residues. Trimming removed 6 bases from V and 5 bases from J; junction bases left unmatched: 8. The CDR3 loop is CSAGDRGRGDTQYF. The DNA for the CDR3 is TGCAGTGCCGGGGACAGGGGTCGGGGAGATACGCAGTATTTT.

This clonotype was seen many times. V and J are TRBV6-5 and TRBJ1-6, with a possible D match to TRBD1 (6 bases). The germline gives CDR1 MNHEY, CDR2 SVGAGI. V was clipped by 5 bases and J by 7 bases, with 15 bases between them. This CDR3 has 15 residues. This CDR3 reads CASSPRGVQNSPLHF. The CDR3 DNA sequence: TGTGCCAGCAGTCCTAGGGGGGTGCAAAATTCACCCCTCCACTTT.

This clonotype was observed a handful of times. The V call is TRBV29-1, the J call TRBJ1-1, with TRBD1 as a possible D gene (6 bases). Germline CDR1 reads SQVTM; CDR2 reads ANQGSEA. The CDR3 runs to 12 residues. V shed 4 bases and J shed 11 bases, with 17 bases lying between them. The CDR3 reads CSVVGADSRAFF. CDR3 DNA: TGCAGCGTTGTGGGGGCGGATTCGCGGGCTTTCTTT. The full variable domain, rest sourced from reference TRBV29-1 and TRBJ1-1, is SAVISQKPSRDICQRGTSLTIQCQVDSQVTMMFWYRQQPGQSLTLIATANQGSEATYESGFVIDKFPISRPNLTFSTLTVSNMSPEDSSIYLCSVVGADSRAFFGQGTRLTVV.